This T cell receptor (beta chain) was obtained from a study of blood T cells in healthy people across ages. Background on the study: The template switching approach captured approximately one barcoded beta molecule for every two T cells.

The authors ran a second PCR of 7 to 11 cycles using a sample-barcoded 5' primer and a J-beta primer mix. Each CDR3 protein is one row after TCRdb ran MiXCR on the 5' RACE reads. This sample has over 1.5 million distinct CDR3 sequences, with approximately 50% found just once. The V gene lost 4 bases and the J gene lost 7 bases, with 11 bases spanning the gap. The CDR3 is 13 amino acids. Germline V gives CDR1 LGHNA, CDR2 YSLEER. This clonotype was seen just once. Its cognate antigen is unknown. Study findings and constraints: The percentage of naive T cells correlated strongly with TCR beta diversity. Measured against age, TCR beta diversity per million T cells decreased in a roughly linear manner. The diversity estimates, figures obtained from one million T cells, were considered underestimates.

The source is a woman between 40 and 55 years old in good health. The sequenced sample was blood. This rearrangement joins TRBV4-3 to TRBJ2-1, with D tentatively TRBD1 (5 bases). CDR3 bases: TGCGCCAGCAGCCGGGGCCTTTGGAATGAGCAGTTCTTC. The encoded protein is CASSRGLWNEQFF.